This TCR beta chain was sequenced for a study of neoadjuvant anti-PD-1 for oral cavity cancer. Study background: Nivolumab at 3 mg/kg was mostly given biweekly, three to four doses, pre-surgery. Patients without progression got a fourth dose around day 43.

In germline, CDR1 is SGHTA, CDR2 FQGNSA. There are 15 residues in the CDR3. After removal of 5 bases from V and 3 bases from J, the junction contained 7 bases not matched to a gene. Specified time point: after neoadjuvant nivolumab, at surgical resection. Generated by immunoSEQ multiplex PCR, the TCRdb table keeps only in-frame clones and is missing some. The sample lists approximately 8,400 clones, under 85% occurring once. V usage is TRBV7-2 and J usage is TRBJ1-5; 7 bases agree with TRBD1. Sequences were derived from PBMCs, sampled after nivolumab (anti-PD-1) treatment. This sequence was found in a person between 40 and 85 years old with oral cavity squamous cell carcinoma. Here the CDR3 reads CASSPGQVVNQPQHF. The CDR3 DNA is TGTGCCAGCAGCCCCGGACAGGTAGTCAATCAGCCCCAGCATTTT.